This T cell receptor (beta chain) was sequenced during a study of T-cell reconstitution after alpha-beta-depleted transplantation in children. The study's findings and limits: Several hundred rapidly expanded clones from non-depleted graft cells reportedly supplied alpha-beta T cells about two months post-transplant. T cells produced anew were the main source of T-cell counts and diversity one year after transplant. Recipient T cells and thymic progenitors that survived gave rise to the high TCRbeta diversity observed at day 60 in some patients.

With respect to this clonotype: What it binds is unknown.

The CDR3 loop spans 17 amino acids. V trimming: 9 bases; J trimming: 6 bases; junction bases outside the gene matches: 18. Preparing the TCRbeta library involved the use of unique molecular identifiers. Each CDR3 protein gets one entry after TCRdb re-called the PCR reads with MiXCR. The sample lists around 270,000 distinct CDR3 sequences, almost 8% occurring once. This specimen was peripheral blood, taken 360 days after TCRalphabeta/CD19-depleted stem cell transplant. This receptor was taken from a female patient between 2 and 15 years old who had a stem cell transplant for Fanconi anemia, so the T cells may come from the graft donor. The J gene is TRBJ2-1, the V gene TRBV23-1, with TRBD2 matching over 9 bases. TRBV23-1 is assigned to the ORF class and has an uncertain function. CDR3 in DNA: TGCGCCAGAAGTTGCCAGAAACCGGGACTAGCAGTCAATGAGCAGTTCTTC. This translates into CARSCQKPGLAVNEQFF.